This T cell receptor beta chain was recorded in a study of T-cell reconstitution after alpha-beta-depleted transplantation in children. Whole-study findings and limits: It was newly produced T cells that mostly accounted for T-cell counts and diversity one year after transplant. Several hundred graft clones that had expanded were reportedly the source of alpha-beta T cells about two months after transplant. Surviving recipient cells, namely T cells and thymic progenitors, were the source of high day-60 TCRbeta diversity in some patients.

In the case of this clonotype: Its antigen remains unidentified.

This sample's TCRbeta library carried unique molecular identifier barcodes. In TCRdb, the PCR reads were re-called with MiXCR into one record per CDR3 protein. The repertoire consists of more than 90,000 distinct CDR3 sequences, with under 13% occurring once and the leading ten covering around 34%. Germline V CDR1 and CDR2: MGHRA, YSYEKL. V gave up 0 bases and J gave up 2 bases, with 13 bases separating them. The CDR3 totals 16 residues. This TCR was recovered from a boy younger than 10 with acute lymphoblastic leukemia, due to receive a stem cell transplant. The chain employs TRBV4-1 and TRBJ2-5; D may be TRBD2 (6 bases). The source material was PBMCs, sampled before TCRalphabeta/CD19-depleted stem cell transplant. CDR3 residues: CASSQDPGRRQETQYF. The CDR3 nucleotides are TGCGCCAGCAGCCAAGATCCTGGGAGGCGGCAAGAGACCCAGTACTTC.